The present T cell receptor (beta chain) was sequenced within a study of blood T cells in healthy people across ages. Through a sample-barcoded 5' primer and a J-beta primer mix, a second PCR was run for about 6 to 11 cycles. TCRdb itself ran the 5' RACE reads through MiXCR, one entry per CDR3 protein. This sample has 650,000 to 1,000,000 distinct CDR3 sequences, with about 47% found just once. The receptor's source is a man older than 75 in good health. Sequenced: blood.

In DNA, the CDR3 is TGCAGTGCTAGAGATCTGAGGGGAGTGAGCTCCTACGAGCAGTACTTC. Its protein is CSARDLRGVSSYEQYF. The chain links TRBV20-1 to TRBJ2-7; D may be TRBD1 or TRBD2 (5 bases each). The CDR3 consists of 16 residues. V lost 0 bases to trimming and J lost 0 bases, with 15 bases between them. Germline CDR1 and CDR2: DFQATT and SNEGSKA (reference sequence).